This TCR beta chain was sequenced for a study of blood T cells in healthy people across ages. Study-wide points: Donor CMV status was unknown, possibly confounding expanded clonotype changes.

Together with a sample-barcoded 5' primer, a J-beta primer mix was included in a second PCR lasting about 7 to 11 cycles. MiXCR was run by TCRdb on the 5' RACE reads, yielding one entry per CDR3 protein. The sample has hundreds of thousands of distinct CDR3 sequences; about 30% are singletons. This clonotype was found many times. Its antigen is still unknown. The sequenced sample was blood. The origin of this receptor is a woman of 80 years or more in good health.

CDR3 region: CSATVGSSYNEQFF. CDR3 DNA sequence: TGCAGTGCCACCGTGGGGAGCTCCTACAATGAGCAGTTCTTC. The chain joins TRBV20-1 to TRBJ2-1, with D perhaps matching TRBD2 (5 bases). The germline gives CDR1 DFQATT, CDR2 SNEGSKA (reference sequence). Trimming left V 6 bases short and J 0 bases short, with 12 bases between. This CDR3 has 14 amino acids.